Below, 14 T cell receptor beta chains from the same sample are listed, as sequenced in a study of shared clonotypes between healthy human individuals. Sequencing was performed with immunoSEQ multiplex PCR; in TCRdb, only in-frame clones are kept and a portion is missing. The table has fewer than 2.5 million clones, approximately 93% seen once; the top ten hold approximately 0.35%. The specimen was naive CD4+ T cells from PBMCs. The subset: CD45RA+ positively selected. These TCRs come from a man aged 18 to 29 in good health. Some clones in this sample may be carry-over from other donors' samples.

About this clone itself: Other DNA sequences in this sample translate to the same CDR3. The chain has TRBV5-1 and TRBJ2-1; the D is unclear. V was clipped by 0 bases and J by 6 bases, with 10 bases between them. The CDR3 sequence is 14 residues long. CDR1 is SGHRS, CDR2 YFSETQ, per germline. The CDR3: CASSLGREGNEQFF. The CDR3, as DNA: TGCGCCAGCAGCTTGGGTAGGGAAGGCAATGAGCAGTTCTTC.

In the case of this clone: Other DNA sequences in this sample translate to the same CDR3. This rearrangement joins TRBV28 to TRBJ1-5; D is unclear. The CDR3 is made up of 12 amino acids. Trimming pared 5 bases from V and 6 bases from J, leaving 8 bases between. Germline-derived CDR1 and CDR2 are MDHEN and SYDVKM. CDR3 amino acids: CASSPPVQPQHF. The CDR3 DNA follows: TGTGCCAGCAGTCCACCGGTTCAGCCCCAGCATTTT.

The rearrangement joins TRBV11-2 to TRBJ2-7, with TRBD1 matching over 9 bases. The germline CDR1 and CDR2 sequences are SGHAT and FQNNGV. The CDR3 spans 14 residues. Trimming took 5 bases from V and 2 from J; bases not matched to a gene: 4. CDR3 in DNA: TGTGCCAGCAGCGCAGGGACAGGGCCCTACGAGCAGTACTTC. It encodes CASSAGTGPYEQYF.

A remark on this clone: Other DNA sequences of this sample code for an identical CDR3. V usage is TRBV7-9 and J usage is TRBJ2-1, with 12 bases matching TRBD2. After removal of 5 bases from V and 6 bases from J, the junction contained 5 bases not matched to a gene. There are 15 residues in the CDR3. The germline V gene has CDR1 SEHNR and CDR2 FQNEAQ (reference sequence). Written as DNA, the CDR3 is TGTGCCAGCAGCCCCGGACTAGCGGGAACCAATGAGCAGTTCTTC. Encoded protein: CASSPGLAGTNEQFF.

As to this clone: Other DNA sequences in the same sample also yield this CDR3. The V and J genes are TRBV5-1 and TRBJ1-1; D may be TRBD1 (5 bases). The CDR3 totals 14 residues. Trimming stripped 0 bases from V and 3 bases from J, with 9 bases between. CDR1 and CDR2 from the germline V gene are SGHRS and YFSETQ. The CDR3 bases are TGCGCCAGCAGCTTGGGAGGGGCAGACACTGAAGCTTTCTTT. Amino acid sequence: CASSLGGADTEAFF.

V gene TRBV19 combines with J gene TRBJ2-3; D not resolved. Germline lookup yields CDR1 LNHDA and CDR2 SQIVND (reference sequence). Trimming took 2 bases from V and 2 from J, leaving 8 bases between them. This CDR3 is built from 14 residues. CDR3 region: CASSIHEYTDTQYF. Here the CDR3 DNA reads TGTGCCAGTAGTATACACGAATACACAGATACGCAGTATTTT.

The J gene is TRBJ2-2, the V gene TRBV5-6, with D tentatively TRBD1 (5 bases). Germline CDR1 reads SGHDT; CDR2 reads YYEEEE. The CDR3 extends over 14 amino acids. V dropped 1 base and J dropped 5 bases, with 9 bases sitting between them. Here the CDR3 DNA reads TGTGCCAGCAGCTTGACAGGTTCTACCGGGGAGCTGTTTTTT. Translation gives CASSLTGSTGELFF.

Comment on this clone: Other DNA sequences in the same sample also yield this CDR3. J is TRBJ1-2 and V is TRBV20-1; D is unresolved. This CDR3 contains 10 residues. Trimming stripped 0 bases from V and 5 bases from J, with 1 base between. Germline V lookup: CDR1 DFQATT, CDR2 SNEGSKA (reference sequence). The CDR3 DNA follows: TGCAGTGCTAGAGATTATGGCTACACCTTC. Translation gives CSARDYGYTF.

In this sample, this clone turned up a few times. Other nucleotide sequences in the sample specify the same CDR3. The rearrangement joins TRBV5-1 to TRBJ1-1; unclear D gene. The CDR3 spans 13 residues. The germline V gene encodes CDR1 SGHRS and CDR2 YFSETQ. The ends were cut back, 4 bases at V and 1 base at J, with 8 bases in the middle. Here the CDR3 reads CASSPLGNTEAFF. CDR3 DNA: TGCGCCAGCAGCCCCCTGGGGAACACTGAAGCTTTCTTT.

The chain is built from TRBV5-1 and TRBJ2-2; 12 bases are shared with TRBD2. CDR1 is SGHRS, CDR2 YFSETQ, per germline. The CDR3 contains 16 residues. V gave up 4 bases and J gave up 6 bases; unmatched junction bases: 7. CDR3 loop: CASSVLAGGRAGELFF. In nucleotides, the CDR3 is TGCGCCAGCAGCGTTCTAGCGGGAGGGCGGGCCGGGGAGCTGTTTTTT.

In its sample, this clone was seen once. The V and J genes are TRBV7-3 and TRBJ2-3, with 7 positions matching TRBD2. This CDR3 has 16 amino acids. The J segment lost 2 bases and the V segment lost 5 bases, leaving 10 bases of the junction unmatched. In germline, CDR1 is SGHTA, CDR2 FQGTGA. The CDR3 DNA is TGTGCCAGCAGCCCGCTCGGGGCGGGAGCCACAGATACGCAGTATTTT. Its protein is CASSPLGAGATDTQYF.

V gene TRBV5-1 combines with J gene TRBJ1-2, with D tentatively TRBD1 (5 bases). Germline CDR1 is SGHRS and CDR2 is YFSETQ. The CDR3 runs 16 residues. The V gene lost 0 bases and the J gene lost 4 bases, with 16 bases spanning the gap. DNA of the CDR3: TGCGCCAGCAGCTTGGGGTCGACAGCAAACCCCTATGGCTACACCTTC. Translation gives CASSLGSTANPYGYTF.

The chain combines TRBV9 with TRBJ1-3; possibly TRBD1 for D (6 bases). There are 16 residues in the CDR3. Between the trimmed V and J ends, which lost 3 bases and 0 bases, there was a span of 13 bases. Per the germline V gene, CDR1 is SGDLS and CDR2 is YYNGEE. CDR3 amino acids: CASSAFGQSSGNTIYF. CDR3 in DNA: TGTGCCAGCAGCGCCTTTGGACAGTCCTCTGGAAACACCATATATTTT.

This rearrangement joins TRBV27 to TRBJ2-7, with TRBD2 matching over 11 bases. The germline gives CDR1 MNHEY, CDR2 SMNVEV (reference sequence). The J segment lost 0 bases and the V segment lost 6 bases, leaving 7 bases of the junction unmatched. The CDR3 runs to 16 residues. Written as DNA, the CDR3 is TGTGCCAGCAGACGAGCGACTAGCGGGAACTCCTACGAGCAGTACTTC. This encodes CASRRATSGNSYEQYF.